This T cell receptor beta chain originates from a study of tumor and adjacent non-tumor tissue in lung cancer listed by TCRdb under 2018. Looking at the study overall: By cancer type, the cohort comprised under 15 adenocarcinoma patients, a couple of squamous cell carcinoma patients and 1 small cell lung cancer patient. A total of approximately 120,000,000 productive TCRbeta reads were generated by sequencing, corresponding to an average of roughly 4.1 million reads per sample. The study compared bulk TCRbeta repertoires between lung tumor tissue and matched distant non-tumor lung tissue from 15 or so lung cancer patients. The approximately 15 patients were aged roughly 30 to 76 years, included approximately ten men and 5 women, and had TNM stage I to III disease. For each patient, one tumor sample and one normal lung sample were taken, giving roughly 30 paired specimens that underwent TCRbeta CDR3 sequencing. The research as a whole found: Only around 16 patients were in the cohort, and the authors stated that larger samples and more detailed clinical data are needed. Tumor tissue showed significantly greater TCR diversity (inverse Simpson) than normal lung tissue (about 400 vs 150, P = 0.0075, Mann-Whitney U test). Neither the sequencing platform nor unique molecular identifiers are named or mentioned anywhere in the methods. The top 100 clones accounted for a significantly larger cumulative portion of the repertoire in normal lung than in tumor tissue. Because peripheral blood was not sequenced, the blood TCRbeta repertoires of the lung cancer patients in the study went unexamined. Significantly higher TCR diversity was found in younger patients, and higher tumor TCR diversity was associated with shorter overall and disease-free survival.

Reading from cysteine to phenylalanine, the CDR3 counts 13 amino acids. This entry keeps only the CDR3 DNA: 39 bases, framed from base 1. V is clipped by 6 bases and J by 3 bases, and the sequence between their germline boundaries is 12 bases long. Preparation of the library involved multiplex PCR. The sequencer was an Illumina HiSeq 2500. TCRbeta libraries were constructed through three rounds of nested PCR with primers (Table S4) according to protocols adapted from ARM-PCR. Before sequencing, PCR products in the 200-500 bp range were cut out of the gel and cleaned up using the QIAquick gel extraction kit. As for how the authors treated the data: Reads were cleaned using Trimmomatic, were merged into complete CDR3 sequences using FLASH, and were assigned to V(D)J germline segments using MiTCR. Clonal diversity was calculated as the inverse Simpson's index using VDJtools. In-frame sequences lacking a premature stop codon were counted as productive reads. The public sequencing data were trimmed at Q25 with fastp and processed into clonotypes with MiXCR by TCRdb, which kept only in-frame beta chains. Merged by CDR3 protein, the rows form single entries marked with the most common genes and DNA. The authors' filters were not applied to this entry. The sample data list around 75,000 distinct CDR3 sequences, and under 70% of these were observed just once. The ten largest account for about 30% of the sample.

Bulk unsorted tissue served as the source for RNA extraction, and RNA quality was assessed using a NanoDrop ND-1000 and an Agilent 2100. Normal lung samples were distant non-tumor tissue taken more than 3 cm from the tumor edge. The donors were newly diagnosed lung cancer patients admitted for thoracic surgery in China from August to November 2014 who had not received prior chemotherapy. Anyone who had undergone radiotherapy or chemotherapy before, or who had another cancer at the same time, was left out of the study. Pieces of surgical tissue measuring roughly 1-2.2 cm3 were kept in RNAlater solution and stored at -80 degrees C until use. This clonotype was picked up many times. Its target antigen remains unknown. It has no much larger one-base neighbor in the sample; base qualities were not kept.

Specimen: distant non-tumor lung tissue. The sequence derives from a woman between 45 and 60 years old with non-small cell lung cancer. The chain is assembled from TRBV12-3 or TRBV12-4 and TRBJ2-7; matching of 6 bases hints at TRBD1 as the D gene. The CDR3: CASSQTQGYEQYF. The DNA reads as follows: TGTGCCAGCAGCCAAACACAGGGCTACGAGCAGTACTTC.